The clone carrying this T cell receptor (beta chain) was detected only once. The data belong to a study of blood T cell repertoires in COVID-19. Trimming cost V 4 bases and J 9 bases; bases outside gene matches: 8. The length of the CDR3 is 13 residues. Germline lookup yields CDR1 MNHEY and CDR2 SVGAGI. The repertoire was sequenced with immunoSEQ multiplex PCR; TCRdb's copy has only in-frame clones and lacks some. The data show 200,000 to 300,000 clones, 75% to 85% seen once. This TCR came from a woman aged 55-70 years with active or convalescent COVID-19. The chain joins TRBV6-5 to TRBJ1-2, with TRBD1 matching 7 bases. Sequencing was performed on peripheral blood. For the CDR3, the DNA is TGTGCCAGCAGTTTCCGACAGGGTTCCCGCTACACCTTC. It translates to CASSFRQGSRYTF.